This T cell receptor (beta chain) is drawn from a study of neoadjuvant anti-PD-1 for oral cavity cancer. About the research overall: Patients mostly received three to four biweekly nivolumab doses at 3 mg/kg before surgery.

General study points: Each response group had just three patients in TCR analyses. Treg/Th17 ratio rose with pretreatment blood and fell with post-treatment tumor TCRbeta clonality. After neoadjuvant nivolumab, PBMC T cell clonality was significantly higher in non-responders than responders.

Trimming left V 1 base short and J 1 base short, with 11 bases between. Germline V CDR1 and CDR2: MNHNS, SASEGT. The CDR3 sequence is 15 residues long. This clone was seen a single time. Its antigen is still unknown. TCRdb's table, derived via immunoSEQ multiplex PCR, lists solely in-frame clones and lacks some. The repertoire holds around 81,000 clones, with 70% to 85% as singletons. The chain couples TRBV6-1 to TRBJ2-7; D call uncertain. The sample in question was PBMCs, obtained before nivolumab (anti-PD-1) treatment. The sequence came from a person aged 40-85 years with oral cavity squamous cell carcinoma. The CDR3 region has the DNA TGTGCCAGCAGTGAAGGTGACGCTGGATCCTACGAGCAGTACTTC. It translates to CASSEGDAGSYEQYF.